This T cell receptor beta chain was documented in a study of T-cell reconstitution after alpha-beta-depleted transplantation in children. The CDR3 is 16 residues long. CDR1 is LNHDA, CDR2 SQIVND, per germline (reference sequence). Trimming removed 3 bases from V and 0 bases from J, with 9 bases in between. Findings and limits, study-wide: One year post-transplant, T-cell counts and diversity were largely derived from T cells produced anew. In some patients, recipient T cells and intrathymic progenitors surviving conditioning explained high day-60 diversity. Alpha-beta T cells present about two months after transplant were reported to originate from several hundred expanded graft clones.

In regard to this clonotype: What it binds is not known.

Unique molecular identifiers were incorporated into the prepared TCRbeta library. TCRdb ran MiXCR on the PCR reads and lists one entry per CDR3 protein. Here the sample spans under 75,000 distinct CDR3 sequences, 9.5% to 13% being singletons. This sample comprised PBMCs, obtained before TCRalphabeta/CD19-depleted stem cell transplant. This chain links TRBV19 with TRBJ2-6; unclear D gene. This TCR was sampled from a boy aged 5-17 years with acute myeloid leukemia, due to receive a stem cell transplant. In nucleotides, the CDR3 is TGTGCCAGTAGTATCGGTCGGAGCTCTGGGGCCAACGTCCTGACTTTC. Translation: CASSIGRSSGANVLTF.